This T cell receptor beta chain stems from a study of blood T cell repertoires in COVID-19. Data came from immunoSEQ multiplex PCR; TCRdb stores just in-frame clones and leaves some out. The sample shows fewer than 250,000 clones, about 86% of them seen only once. CDR3 length equals 15 residues. The V segment lost 2 bases and the J segment 4 bases; nucleotides outside the gene matches: 4. Germline CDR1 reads MDHEN; CDR2 reads SYDVKM. The study recruited people aged about 18 to 89 years across around 23 US areas. Which cohort a participant joined came from the clinical history participants gave. Sequences were obtained from PBMCs or T cells enriched from blood (not recorded which). The TCR sequence derives from a woman between 50 and 59 years old with acute COVID-19. This rearrangement joins TRBV28 to TRBJ1-3; 8 positions match TRBD1. The CDR3 bases are TGTGCCAGCAGTTTAGACAGGGGCCTAGGAAACACCATATATTTT. Translating it yields CASSLDRGLGNTIYF.